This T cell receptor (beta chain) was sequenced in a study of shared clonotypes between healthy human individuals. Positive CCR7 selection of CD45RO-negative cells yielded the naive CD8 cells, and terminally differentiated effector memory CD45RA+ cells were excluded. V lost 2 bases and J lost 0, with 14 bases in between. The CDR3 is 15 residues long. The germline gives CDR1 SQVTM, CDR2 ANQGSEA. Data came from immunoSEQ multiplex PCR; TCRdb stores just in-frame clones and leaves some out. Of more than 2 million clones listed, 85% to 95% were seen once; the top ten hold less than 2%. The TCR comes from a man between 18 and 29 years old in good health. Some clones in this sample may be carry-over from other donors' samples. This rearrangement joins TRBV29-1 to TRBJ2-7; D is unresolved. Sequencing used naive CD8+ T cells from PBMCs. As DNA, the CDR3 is TGCAGCGTTGAACTTTCCAGCCAGAGCTCCTACGAGCAGTACTTC. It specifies CSVELSSQSSYEQYF.